This T cell receptor (beta chain) originates from a study of blood T cell repertoires in COVID-19. In the original workflow: The authors estimated nucleated cell counts from reference gene primer amplification. Produced via immunoSEQ multiplex PCR; TCRdb's table is partial and in-frame only. V and J calls and clone size are given by that table; D and trimming were obtained from the DNA. In the table there are about 150,000 clones, 65% to 90% of which are singletons. The CDR3 is 15 residues long. CDR1 and CDR2 from the germline V gene are MDHEN and SYDVKM. Trimming cost V 6 bases and J 2 bases; bases outside gene matches: 6.

The chain links TRBV28 to TRBJ1-4; 7 nucleotides agree with TRBD1. The sequenced sample consisted of peripheral blood. This clonotype originated in a woman aged 55-75 years with active or convalescent COVID-19. The CDR3 region has the DNA TGTGCCAGCAGACGCTCAGGGGGGACTAATGAAAAACTGTTTTTT. Its protein product is CASRRSGGTNEKLFF.